Listed below are T cell receptor beta chains from one sample, sequenced in a study of beta chain features in type 1 diabetes. TCRdb's copy holds only in-frame clones and misses some; the assay was immunoSEQ multiplex PCR. The data hold more than 300,000 clones, with over 10% observed a single time. Sequencing was performed on naive CD4+ T cells from blood. The receptors were sampled from a man aged 18 to 29 in good health. Each CDR3 is given with its conserved first and last residue. D genes are given only for firm matches. Rows may omit the clone size; those that give it use once, few, many or a size class.

abundance: NA
j_gene: TRBJ1-5
d_gene: TRBD1
v_gene: TRBV28
CDR3nt: TGTGCCAGCAGGGGGACAGTTAATCAGCCCCAGCATTTT
CDR3aa: CASRGTVNQPQHF

abundance: NA
j_gene: TRBJ2-5
d_gene: NA
v_gene: TRBV7-9
CDR3nt: TGTGCCAGCAGCCATACCGACAGGATCCGGGAGACCCAGTACTTC
CDR3aa: CASSHTDRIRETQYF

abundance: few
j_gene: TRBJ1-4
d_gene: TRBD1
v_gene: TRBV30
CDR3nt: TGTGCCTGGACTAGGGGGCCAGGTGAAAAACTGTTTTTT
CDR3aa: CAWTRGPGEKLFF

abundance: few
j_gene: TRBJ2-2
d_gene: NA
v_gene: TRBV27
CDR3nt: TGTGCCAGCAGTATGCGGCACAGGGTTGTGTACACCGGGGAGCTGTTTTTT
CDR3aa: CASSMRHRVVYTGELFF

abundance: NA
j_gene: TRBJ2-7
d_gene: NA
v_gene: TRBV7-7
CDR3nt: TGTGCCAGCAGCTCCCCGGACAGAGCCTACGAGCAGTACTTC
CDR3aa: CASSSPDRAYEQYF

abundance: few
j_gene: TRBJ2-5
d_gene: NA
v_gene: TRBV7-3
CDR3nt: TGTGCCAGCAGCACAATGAAAGCGGAGACCCAGTACTTC
CDR3aa: CASSTMKAETQYF

abundance: few
j_gene: TRBJ2-3
d_gene: TRBD1
v_gene: TRBV30
CDR3nt: TGTGCCTGGAGCCTTTTCGGGACAGGGGGTCGGGGCACAGATACGCAGTATTTT
CDR3aa: CAWSLFGTGGRGTDTQYF

abundance: few
j_gene: TRBJ1-2
d_gene: NA
v_gene: TRBV5-5
CDR3nt: TGTGCCAGCAGCTTTTTCCTGAGCTATGGCTACACCTTC
CDR3aa: CASSFFLSYGYTF

abundance: few
j_gene: TRBJ2-6
d_gene: NA
v_gene: TRBV29-1
CDR3nt: TGCAGCGTTGTCGGCTCTGGGGCCAACGTCCTGACTTTC
CDR3aa: CSVVGSGANVLTF

abundance: NA
j_gene: TRBJ1-1
d_gene: NA
v_gene: TRBV4-1
CDR3nt: TGCGCCAGCAGCCAAGTCTACGGGGACACTGAAGCTTTCTTT
CDR3aa: CASSQVYGDTEAFF